This paragraph covers one T cell receptor (beta chain) sequence. Germline V gene data show CDR1 as PRHDT and CDR2 as FYEKMQ (reference sequence). CDR3 length equals 16 residues. Unmatched junction bases numbered 12, after V lost 5 bases and J lost 5 bases. The data were produced by immunoSEQ multiplex PCR, yet TCRdb's version contains in-frame clones alone and is incomplete. Here the sample spans more than 90,000 clones, 90% to 96% being singletons. This record belongs to a study of technical replicates of blood from a few donors. Input material: T cells isolated from PBMCs. This TCR was recovered from a human donor in good health. The chain is built from TRBV13 and TRBJ2-1; 7 positions agree with TRBD2. The CDR3 loop is CASSGRHGLEDNEQFF. The CDR3 DNA reads TGTGCCAGCAGCGGCCGACACGGACTAGAAGACAATGAGCAGTTCTTC.